The present T cell receptor beta chain was sequenced within a study of blood T cell repertoires in COVID-19. Across the whole study: The United States, Italy and Spain provided the acute and convalescent COVID-19 samples.

The V gene's germline CDR1 is GTSNPN and CDR2 SVGIG (reference sequence). The CDR3 is 16 residues long. Germline trimming cut 0 bases from V and 6 bases from J; bases unmatched to any gene: 6. Source study methods: Reference gene primer amplification gave estimated nucleated cell counts. Here immunoSEQ multiplex PCR was the method, and the copy in TCRdb shows in-frame clones only, minus some. Clone size and V and J calls were adopted from that table, with D and trimming inferred from the DNA. This table holds about 60,000 clones, almost 85% found once. This clone has more than one count but fewer than ten.

This clonotype originated in a man in his 60s with COVID-19, enrolled during active disease. This rearrangement joins TRBV30 to TRBJ1-5, with 12 bases identical to TRBD1. The sample taken for sequencing was peripheral blood. CDR3 DNA: TGTGCCTGGAGTGTACGGGGGACAGGGGGCTTTCAGCCCCAGCATTTT. Amino acids: CAWSVRGTGGFQPQHF.